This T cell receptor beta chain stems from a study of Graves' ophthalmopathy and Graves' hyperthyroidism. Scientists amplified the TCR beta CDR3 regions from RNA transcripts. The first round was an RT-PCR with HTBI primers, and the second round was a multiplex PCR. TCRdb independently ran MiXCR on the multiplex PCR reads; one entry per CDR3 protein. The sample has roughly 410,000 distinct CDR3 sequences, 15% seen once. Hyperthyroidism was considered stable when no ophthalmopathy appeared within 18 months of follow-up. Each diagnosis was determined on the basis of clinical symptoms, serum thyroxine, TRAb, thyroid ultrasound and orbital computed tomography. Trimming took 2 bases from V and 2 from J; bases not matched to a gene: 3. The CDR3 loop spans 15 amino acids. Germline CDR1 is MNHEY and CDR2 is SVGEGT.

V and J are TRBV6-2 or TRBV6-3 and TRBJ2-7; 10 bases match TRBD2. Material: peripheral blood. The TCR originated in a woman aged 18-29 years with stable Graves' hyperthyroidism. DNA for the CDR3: TGTGCCAGCAGTTACGATCTAGCGGGAGCCTACGAGCAGTACTTC. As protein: CASSYDLAGAYEQYF.